These T cell receptor beta chains were read from a single sample in a study of shared clonotypes between healthy human individuals. Some clones are missing from TCRdb's copy, which holds only in-frame ones; the method was immunoSEQ multiplex PCR. The sample records a few million clones, 85% to 95% being singletons. Sequencing was done on a sample of naive CD4+ T cells from PBMCs. These receptors originate from a young man in good health. Some clones in this sample may be carry-over from other donors' samples. The CDR3 runs from the conserved cysteine through the conserved F or W. The order of the fields is J gene, V gene, clone size, D gene, CDR3 DNA, CDR3 protein. A D gene is named only where the DNA matches it firmly. Rows give clone size only sometimes, using once, few, many, or a class for an expanded clone.

J gene: TRBJ2-1; V gene: TRBV2; clone size: -; D gene: -; CDR3 DNA: TGTGCCAGCAGTGGCTTTGGCTCCGAGCAGTTCTTC; CDR3 protein: CASSGFGSEQFF
J gene: TRBJ2-5; V gene: TRBV18; clone size: -; D gene: TRBD2; CDR3 DNA: TGTGCCAGCTCACCGGGGACTAGCGAGTTTGAGACCCAGTACTTC; CDR3 protein: CASSPGTSEFETQYF
J gene: TRBJ1-2; V gene: TRBV2; clone size: few; D gene: -; CDR3 DNA: TGTGCCAGCAGTAAAGGACAGTGGGACTATGGCTACACCTTC; CDR3 protein: CASSKGQWDYGYTF
J gene: TRBJ1-4; V gene: TRBV7-9; clone size: -; D gene: TRBD1; CDR3 DNA: TGTGCCAGCAGCCCGGACAGGGCGGCTAATGAAAAACTGTTTTTT; CDR3 protein: CASSPDRAANEKLFF
J gene: TRBJ2-3; V gene: TRBV7-6; clone size: once; D gene: -; CDR3 DNA: TGTGCCAGCAGCTTAGAGGGCACTGATACGCAGTATTTT; CDR3 protein: CASSLEGTDTQYF
J gene: TRBJ2-1; V gene: TRBV7-3; clone size: -; D gene: TRBD2; CDR3 DNA: TGTGCCAGCAGCCCTACGACTAGCGGCCTCTACAATGAGCAGTTCTTC; CDR3 protein: CASSPTTSGLYNEQFF
J gene: TRBJ2-1; V gene: TRBV9; clone size: -; D gene: TRBD2; CDR3 DNA: TGTGCCAGCAGCGTAGGGTCCCTAGCGGCGAACAATGAGCAGTTCTTC; CDR3 protein: CASSVGSLAANNEQFF
J gene: TRBJ2-3; V gene: TRBV11-2; clone size: -; D gene: -; CDR3 DNA: TGTGCCAGCAGCCCCCGCGGGCCCTCTCGCACAGATACGCAGTATTTT; CDR3 protein: CASSPRGPSRTDTQYF
J gene: TRBJ1-3; V gene: TRBV7-8; clone size: -; D gene: -; CDR3 DNA: TGTGCCAGCAGCTGGGACTCTGGAAACACCATATATTTT; CDR3 protein: CASSWDSGNTIYF
J gene: TRBJ2-5; V gene: TRBV6-1; clone size: -; D gene: -; CDR3 DNA: TGTGCCAGCAGTGAAACGGGAGCCCGGGAGACCCAGTACTTC; CDR3 protein: CASSETGARETQYF
J gene: TRBJ2-7; V gene: TRBV14; clone size: -; D gene: TRBD2; CDR3 DNA: TGTGCCAGCAGCCCCCGGGAGGGTCGGGTCTACGAGCAGTACTTC; CDR3 protein: CASSPREGRVYEQYF
J gene: TRBJ2-1; V gene: TRBV28; clone size: -; D gene: TRBD2; CDR3 DNA: TGTGCCAGCAGAGGGGCGGGAGGCCATGAGCAGTTCTTC; CDR3 protein: CASRGAGGHEQFF
J gene: TRBJ2-3; V gene: TRBV5-4; clone size: -; D gene: -; CDR3 DNA: TGTGCCAGCAGCTCGACCGATTACACAGATACGCAGTATTTT; CDR3 protein: CASSSTDYTDTQYF
J gene: TRBJ2-6; V gene: TRBV28; clone size: -; D gene: -; CDR3 DNA: TGTGCGGCCTCTACAGGGACCCTTACGGGGGCCAACGTCCTGACTTTC; CDR3 protein: CAASTGTLTGANVLTF
J gene: TRBJ1-1; V gene: TRBV15; clone size: -; D gene: -; CDR3 DNA: TGTGCCACCACCAACCCCGGGACGCCGGTCACTGAAGCTTTCTTT; CDR3 protein: CATTNPGTPVTEAFF
J gene: TRBJ1-5; V gene: TRBV28; clone size: few; D gene: -; CDR3 DNA: TGTGCCAGCAGTTCGGAGGGGAGGCGGCCCCAGCATTTT; CDR3 protein: CASSSEGRRPQHF
J gene: TRBJ2-7; V gene: TRBV6-6; clone size: -; D gene: -; CDR3 DNA: TGTGCCAGCAGCCACGAGGGCTACGAGCAGTACTTC; CDR3 protein: CASSHEGYEQYF
J gene: TRBJ1-5; V gene: TRBV6-9; clone size: -; D gene: TRBD1; CDR3 DNA: TGTGCCAGCAGCCCAGACAGGGGGCGCGGTGTTAGCAATCAGCCCCAGCATTTT; CDR3 protein: CASSPDRGRGVSNQPQHF
J gene: TRBJ2-7; V gene: TRBV9; clone size: -; D gene: TRBD2; CDR3 DNA: TGTGCCAGCAGCGAAACCGGGACTAGCACCTACGAGCAGTACTTC; CDR3 protein: CASSETGTSTYEQYF
J gene: TRBJ1-5; V gene: TRBV7-8; clone size: -; D gene: -; CDR3 DNA: TGTGCCAGCAGCTACATGGGGGGCGCTGATCAGCCCCAGCATTTT; CDR3 protein: CASSYMGGADQPQHF
J gene: TRBJ2-7; V gene: TRBV6-5; clone size: -; D gene: -; CDR3 DNA: TGTGCCAGCAGTTACTCGGGACACGAATCCTACGAGCAGTACTTC; CDR3 protein: CASSYSGHESYEQYF
J gene: TRBJ2-7; V gene: TRBV28; clone size: -; D gene: -; CDR3 DNA: TGTGCCAGCACTTTCCCGGGGCCTGACTACGAGCAGTACTTC; CDR3 protein: CASTFPGPDYEQYF